The 13 T cell receptor beta chains below come from one sample, sequenced in a study of response to subunit inactivated influenza vaccine. TCRdb redid the calling of the RT-PCR reads with MiXCR, one entry per CDR3 protein. This table has around 480,000 distinct CDR3 sequences, 16% appearing once. Sequenced material: CD4+ T cells sorted from PBMCs, taken less than 30 months after vaccination. The receptors were gathered from a man aged 45-69 years who received an inactivated influenza vaccine.

This clonotype was picked up a small number of times. This chain connects TRBV15 to TRBJ2-3; D gene unclear. Trimming cost V 0 bases and J 1 base, with 8 bases left between them. Looked up from germline, CDR1 is LNHNV and CDR2 is YYDKDF (reference sequence). This CDR3 comprises 15 residues. As DNA, the CDR3 is TGTGCCACCAGCAGAGATCTCTTGGGCACAGATACGCAGTATTTT. It is translated as CATSRDLLGTDTQYF.

This chain joins TRBV29-1 and TRBJ2-5; 9 nucleotides match TRBD2. Germline lookup yields CDR1 SQVTM and CDR2 ANQGSEA. The CDR3 consists of 17 residues. Unmatched junction bases numbered 17, after V lost 4 bases and J lost 5 bases. This CDR3 is CSVVFFRVAGARETQYF. Written as DNA, the CDR3 is TGCAGCGTTGTATTTTTCAGGGTAGCGGGAGCTAGGGAGACCCAGTACTTC.

J is TRBJ1-3 and V is TRBV5-1, with 10 bases lining up with TRBD1. The CDR3 extends over 16 amino acids. Germline CDR1 and CDR2: SGHRS and YFSETQ. With 4 bases clipped from V and 2 bases from J, the junction kept 6 bases outside the gene matches. The CDR3 spells CASSLGTGVTGNTIYF. The CDR3 nucleotides read TGCGCCAGCAGCCTAGGGACAGGGGTAACTGGAAACACCATATATTTT.

The chain employs TRBV20-1 and TRBJ2-3; D gene unclear. V lost 4 bases to trimming and J lost 2 bases, with 13 bases between them. The CDR3 runs 14 residues. Germline values: CDR1 DFQATT, CDR2 SNEGSKA (reference sequence). As DNA, the CDR3 is TGCAGTGCTACGTTAGGCGGCTCCACAGATACGCAGTATTTT. Translated: CSATLGGSTDTQYF.

This clonotype has a count of ten or more. This chain joins TRBV10-3 and TRBJ2-5; no definite D call. The V gene's germline CDR1 is ENHRY and CDR2 SYGVKD. Trimming took 10 bases from V and 5 from J, leaving 17 bases between them. The CDR3 is 13 amino acids. CDR3 sequence: CATSPKSMETQYF. Here the CDR3 DNA reads TGTGCCACCAGCCCGAAAAGCATGGAGACCCAGTACTTC.

The V call is TRBV6-2 or TRBV6-3, the J call TRBJ2-5; D is possibly TRBD1 (6 bases). Trimming cost V 6 bases and J 2 bases, with 10 bases left between them. In germline, CDR1 is MNHEY, CDR2 SVGEGT. The CDR3 is made up of 13 amino acids. The DNA for the CDR3 is TGTGCCAGCAGATTGACAGGTCAAGAGACCCAGTACTTC. Translated: CASRLTGQETQYF.

The rearrangement joins TRBV5-1 to TRBJ2-2; 10 nucleotides align to TRBD1. In germline, CDR1 is SGHRS, CDR2 YFSETQ. The CDR3 spans 16 residues. Unmatched junction bases numbered 5, after V lost 4 bases and J lost 2 bases. The chain's CDR3 is CASSVTGGHNTGELFF. The CDR3 region has the DNA TGCGCCAGCAGCGTGACAGGGGGCCATAACACCGGGGAGCTGTTTTTT.

This chain connects TRBV9 to TRBJ2-2, with D hard to call. CDR1 and CDR2 from the germline V gene are SGDLS and YYNGEE. Trimming removed 4 bases from V and 0 bases from J, with 13 bases in between. The CDR3 sequence is 16 residues long. DNA of the CDR3: TGTGCCAGCAGCCCATTGCCCGCCTCGAACACCGGGGAGCTGTTTTTT. Translating it yields CASSPLPASNTGELFF.

This clonotype was recorded a few times. The CDR3 protein is CASSQELGKTQYF. The CDR3 DNA sequence: TGTGCCAGCAGCCAAGAGCTAGGAAAGACCCAGTACTTC. The rearrangement links TRBV3-1 to TRBJ2-5; no clear D. This CDR3 has 13 residues. CDR1 and CDR2 (germline): LGHDT, YNNKEL (reference sequence). Trimming stripped 0 bases from V and 6 bases from J, with 8 bases between.

This clonotype was picked up a small number of times. CDR3 region: CASSQAGTAAYEQYF. The CDR3 nucleotides read TGTGCCAGCAGCCAAGCCGGGACTGCTGCCTACGAGCAGTACTTC. This chain links TRBV3-1 with TRBJ2-7, with D possibly matching TRBD2 (6 bases). CDR3 length: 15 amino acids. CDR1 and CDR2 (germline): LGHDT, YNNKEL (reference sequence). V was clipped by 1 base and J by 2 bases, with 12 bases between them.

The table lists this clonotype with many counts. This rearrangement joins TRBV7-2 to TRBJ2-1; D not resolved. CDR3 length equals 14 residues. Germline V gene sequence: CDR1 SGHTA, CDR2 FQGNSA. The V end was cut by 2 bases, the J end by 5 bases, with 10 bases between. The CDR3 protein is CASSLSRLNNEQFF. The DNA for the CDR3 is TGTGCCAGCAGCTTATCTAGACTTAACAATGAGCAGTTCTTC.

The table lists this clonotype with a few counts. The J gene is TRBJ2-3, the V gene TRBV30; weak D call: TRBD1 (5 bases). V was pared by 5 bases and J by 0 bases, with 15 bases between. The CDR3 runs 15 residues. The V gene's germline CDR1 is GTSNPN and CDR2 SVGIG (reference sequence). The CDR3 is CAWDEDTSSTDTQYF. The DNA for the CDR3 is TGTGCCTGGGACGAGGACACTTCTAGCACAGATACGCAGTATTTT. Complete variable domain (other parts from reference TRBV30 and TRBJ2-3): SQTIHQWPATLVQPVGSPLSLECTVEGTSNPNLYWYRQAAGRGLQLLFYSVGIGQISSEVPQNLSASRPQDRQFILSSKKLLLSDSGFYLCAWDEDTSSTDTQYFGPGTRLTVL.

The chain uses TRBV12-3 or TRBV12-4 and TRBJ2-2, with TRBD2 matching 7 bases. The V gene end was trimmed by 6 bases and the J gene end by 0 bases; junction bases not matched to a gene: 1. CDR3 size: 14 residues. The chain's CDR3 is CASRSGTNTGELFF. In DNA, the CDR3 is TGTGCCAGCAGGAGCGGGACGAACACCGGGGAGCTGTTTTTT.